What follows are 8 T cell receptor beta chains derived from one specimen sequenced in a study of CD8+ T cells in alopecia areata. Treatment defined: oral pan-JAK inhibitor, 5-10 mg twice daily. Following extraction, RNA underwent reverse transcription to cDNA, which served as the sequencing template. Data came from immunoSEQ multiplex PCR; TCRdb stores just in-frame clones and leaves some out. The sample records about 150,000 clones, 65% being singletons. Source: CD4+ T cells sorted from blood, taken at week 4, from a patient treated with tofacitinib. These receptor sequences come from a human donor with alopecia areata.

J is TRBJ2-2 and V is TRBV5-1; TRBD1 matches at 7 bases. Looked up from germline, CDR1 is SGHRS and CDR2 is YFSETQ. Trimming removed 4 bases from V and 6 bases from J; junction bases left unmatched: 9. The CDR3 has 15 amino acids. The CDR3 DNA reads TGCGCCAGCAGCGAACGCATGGGACAGCCCGGGGAGCTGTTTTTT. It yields the protein CASSERMGQPGELFF.

This chain connects TRBV7-3 to TRBJ2-2; D remains ambiguous. Germline CDR1 SGHTA, CDR2 FQGTGA. V lost 1 base to trimming and J lost 4 bases, with 10 bases between them. The CDR3 is 15 residues long. Here the CDR3 reads CASSLMSSGTGELFF. DNA of the CDR3: TGTGCCAGCAGCTTAATGAGTTCGGGCACCGGGGAGCTGTTTTTT.

This chain links TRBV14 with TRBJ2-5; D uncertain. Trimming removed 0 bases from V and 5 bases from J, with 10 bases in between. The germline CDR1 and CDR2 sequences are SGHDN and FVKESK. This CDR3 is built from 14 residues. In DNA form, the CDR3 reads TGTGCCAGCAGCCAAGACTATGCCTGGGAGACCCAGTACTTC. Protein: CASSQDYAWETQYF.

This clone was recorded a few times. The genes are TRBV29-1 and TRBJ1-1; D unresolved. The V and J ends lost 7 bases and 4 bases respectively, with 16 bases between them. The CDR3 totals 13 residues. Germline-derived CDR1 and CDR2 are SQVTM and ANQGSEA. The CDR3 region is CSGEGMGGTEAFF. The DNA of the CDR3 is TGCAGCGGCGAAGGGATGGGAGGCACTGAAGCTTTCTTT.

For this clone: Other nucleotide sequences in the sample specify the same CDR3. The J gene is TRBJ2-5, the V gene TRBV5-1, with 7 bases lining up with TRBD2. Germline values: CDR1 SGHRS, CDR2 YFSETQ. The J segment lost 1 base and the V segment lost 4 bases, leaving 4 bases of the junction unmatched. This CDR3 is 14 amino acids long. CDR3 DNA sequence: TGCGCCAGCAGCCTCAGCGGGGCCCAAGAGACCCAGTACTTC. Translation: CASSLSGAQETQYF.

In nucleotides, the CDR3 is TGTGCCAGCAGAAGTGGCGCCGGGGAGCTGTTTTTT. As protein: CASRSGAGELFF. This sequence joins TRBV5-6 and TRBJ2-2; no reliable D call. Germline CDR1 and CDR2: SGHDT and YYEEEE. V was cut by 5 bases and J by 6 bases, with 8 bases left in between. The CDR3 is made up of 12 amino acids.

This chain uses TRBV30 with TRBJ1-3; 7 positions match TRBD1. V was pared by 4 bases and J by 3 bases, with 3 bases of the junction left unmatched. Per the germline V gene, CDR1 is GTSNPN and CDR2 is SVGIG (reference sequence). This CDR3 is built from 13 residues. The CDR3 DNA reads TGTGCCTGGAAACAGGGGAGTGGAAACACCATATATTTT. Protein: CAWKQGSGNTIYF.

This chain joins TRBV29-1 and TRBJ1-2, with unresolved D. The germline V and J ends were trimmed by 4 bases and 0 bases, with 9 bases remaining between them. Per germline, CDR1 SQVTM and CDR2 ANQGSEA. This CDR3 contains 13 residues. The CDR3 loop is CSVGTDPNYGYTF. DNA of the CDR3: TGCAGCGTTGGGACCGACCCTAACTATGGCTACACCTTC. Full variable domain (rest looked up from reference TRBV29-1 and TRBJ1-2): SAVISQKPSRDICQRGTSLTIQCQVDSQVTMMFWYRQQPGQSLTLIATANQGSEATYESGFVIDKFPISRPNLTFSTLTVSNMSPEDSSIYLCSVGTDPNYGYTFGSGTRLTVV.